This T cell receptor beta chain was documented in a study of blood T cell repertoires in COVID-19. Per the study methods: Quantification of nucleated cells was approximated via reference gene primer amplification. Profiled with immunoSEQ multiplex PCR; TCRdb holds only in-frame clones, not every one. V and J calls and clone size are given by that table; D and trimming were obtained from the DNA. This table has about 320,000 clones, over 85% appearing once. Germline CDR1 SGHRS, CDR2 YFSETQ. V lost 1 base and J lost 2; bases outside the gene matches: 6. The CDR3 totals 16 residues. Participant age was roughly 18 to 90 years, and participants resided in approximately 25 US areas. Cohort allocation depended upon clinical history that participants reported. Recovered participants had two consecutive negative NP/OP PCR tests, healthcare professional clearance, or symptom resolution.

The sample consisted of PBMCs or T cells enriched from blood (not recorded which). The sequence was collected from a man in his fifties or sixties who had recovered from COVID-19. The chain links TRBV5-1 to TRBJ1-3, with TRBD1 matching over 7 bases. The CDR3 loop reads CASSLQGEVPGNTIYF. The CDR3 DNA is TGCGCCAGCAGCTTGCAGGGGGAAGTTCCTGGAAACACCATATATTTT. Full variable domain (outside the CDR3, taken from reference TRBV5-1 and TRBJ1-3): KAGVTQTPRYLIKTRGQQVTLSCSPISGHRSVSWYQQTPGQGLQFLFEYFSETQRNKGNFPGRFSGRQFSNSRSEMNVSTLELGDSALYLCASSLQGEVPGNTIYFGEGSWLTVV.